The 16 T cell receptor beta chains below were found in one sample sequenced in a study of PD-L1 blockade in urothelial cancer. Profiled with immunoSEQ multiplex PCR; TCRdb holds only in-frame clones, not every one. The table includes about 95,000 clones, roughly 84% detected once. Time point specified: pretreatment peripheral blood. This specimen consisted of PBMCs, obtained around atezolizumab (anti-PD-L1) treatment. The origin of the receptors is a man in his fifties or sixties with urothelial cancer.

The chain employs TRBV6-6 and TRBJ2-7; tentatively, D is TRBD2 (5 bases). The germline V gene has CDR1 MNHNY and CDR2 SVGAGI (reference sequence). This CDR3 contains 14 residues. V shed 6 bases and J shed 2 bases, with 14 bases lying between them. The CDR3: CASRGSGLTYEQYF. The DNA of the CDR3 is TGTGCCAGCAGGGGATCGGGATTAACCTACGAGCAGTACTTC.

The CDR3 coding sequence is TGTGCCAGCAGTACATCGACAGGGGACTTTGGCTATGGCTACACCTTC. The encoded protein is CASSTSTGDFGYGYTF. The rearrangement links TRBV28 to TRBJ1-2; TRBD1 matches at 8 bases. The CDR3 has 16 residues. Germline V CDR1 and CDR2: MDHEN, SYDVKM. The trim removed 5 bases at V and 4 bases at J, leaving 12 bases unmatched.

The chain joins TRBV10-2 to TRBJ1-2; no reliable D call. Germline V CDR1 and CDR2: WSHSY, SAAADI. V was clipped by 5 bases and J by 4 bases, with 20 bases between them. The CDR3 length is 16 residues. For the CDR3, the DNA is TGCGCCAGCAGTCCAACGCGGACGGACTATGGCTATGGCTACACCTTC. Residues: CASSPTRTDYGYGYTF.

This sequence joins TRBV6-5 and TRBJ2-1; D not certain. This CDR3 has 14 residues. The germline gives CDR1 MNHEY, CDR2 SVGAGI. V was trimmed by 0 bases and J by 3 bases, leaving 6 bases between them. This CDR3 is CASSYSNIYNEQFF. The DNA of the CDR3 is TGTGCCAGCAGTTACTCGAACATCTACAATGAGCAGTTCTTC.

The chain has TRBV27 and TRBJ1-2, with D tentatively TRBD1 (6 bases). With 6 bases removed from V and 3 bases from J, the gap between germline ends came to 17 bases. CDR1 is MNHEY, CDR2 SMNVEV, per germline (reference sequence). The CDR3 extends over 15 amino acids. The DNA for the CDR3 is TGTGCCAGCAGACTCCTGGCACAGGGAGACTATGGCTACACCTTC. Translation: CASRLLAQGDYGYTF.

In its sample, this clone was seen a few times. The chain has TRBV11-2 and TRBJ1-1; no clear D. The CDR3 length is 13 residues. V was cut by 2 bases and J by 10 bases, with 14 bases left in between. CDR1 SGHAT and CDR2 FQNNGV come from the germline V gene. This CDR3 reads CASSLQSGRGAFF. CDR3 DNA sequence: TGTGCCAGCAGCTTACAGTCCGGCCGGGGAGCTTTCTTT.

V and J are TRBV5-4 and TRBJ2-1; D is unclear. V lost 6 bases and J lost 5, with 9 bases in between. Germline CDR1 and CDR2: SGHNT and YYREEE (reference sequence). CDR3 size: 12 residues. The DNA for the CDR3 is TGTGCCAGCATCCGCGCGGACAATGAGCAGTTCTTC. Translated: CASIRADNEQFF.

The chain links TRBV7-9 to TRBJ2-7, with 9 bases that match TRBD1. Per germline, CDR1 SEHNR and CDR2 FQNEAQ (reference sequence). Trimming at V came to 7 bases and at J to 2 bases, leaving 12 bases not matched to a gene. The CDR3 loop spans 16 amino acids. The CDR3, as DNA: TGTGCCAGCACACCCCGACCGGGACAGGGACCCTACGAGCAGTACTTC. Protein sequence: CASTPRPGQGPYEQYF.

The genes are TRBV11-2 and TRBJ2-7; 9 nucleotides agree with TRBD1. Trimming took 5 bases from V and 7 from J; bases not matched to a gene: 9. The CDR3 length is 14 residues. Germline loops: CDR1 SGHAT, CDR2 FQNNGV. CDR3 coding DNA: TGTGCCAGCAGCGTTGGGACAGGGTTCTCGGAGCAGTACTTC. It yields the protein CASSVGTGFSEQYF. Full variable domain (outside the CDR3, taken from reference TRBV11-2 and TRBJ2-7): EAGVAQSPRYKIIEKRQSVAFWCNPISGHATLYWYQQILGQGPKLLIQFQNNGVVDDSQLPKDRFSAERLKGVDSTLKIQPAKLEDSAVYLCASSVGTGFSEQYFGPGTRLTVT.

J is TRBJ1-2 and V is TRBV5-1; D gene uncertain. The CDR3 runs 14 residues. The V end lost 1 base, the J end lost 0 bases, and 7 bases lay between the germline ends. The germline gives CDR1 SGHRS, CDR2 YFSETQ. The CDR3 bases are TGCGCCAGCAGCTTGCAAGCTTCTAACTATGGCTACACCTTC. The encoded protein is CASSLQASNYGYTF.

The chain carries TRBV7-3 and TRBJ2-1, with D hard to call. Germline CDR1 SGHTA, CDR2 FQGTGA. This CDR3 region has 15 residues. Trimming stripped 2 bases from V and 7 bases from J, with 15 bases between. CDR3 coding DNA: TGTGCCAGCAGCTTAGACGGAGCCGGAAGAAATGAGCAGTTCTTC. The encoded protein is CASSLDGAGRNEQFF.

This clone appeared a few times. V usage is TRBV4-2 and J usage is TRBJ2-6; D is uncertain. Germline V gene data show CDR1 as LGHNA and CDR2 as YNFKEQ. Deletions cut 1 base from V and 2 bases from J, with 9 bases between. The CDR3 runs to 16 residues. CDR3 nucleotide sequence: TGTGCCAGCAGCCAAGTTGGCGACACTGGGGCCAACGTCCTGACTTTC. Amino acids: CASSQVGDTGANVLTF.

The genes are TRBV29-1 and TRBJ2-1, with 12 bases that match TRBD2. V shed 2 bases and J 5 bases; nucleotides not matched to a gene: 7. This CDR3 is built from 16 residues. CDR1 is SQVTM and CDR2 is ANQGSEA in the germline V gene. CDR3 coding DNA: TGCAGCGTTGAAACGGCTAGCGGGGGGGCCAACAATGAGCAGTTCTTC. Translated: CSVETASGGANNEQFF.

V and J are TRBV7-2 and TRBJ1-1, with D maybe TRBD1 (6 bases). Germline V lookup: CDR1 SGHTA, CDR2 FQGNSA. V was clipped by 1 base and J by 0 bases, with 9 bases between them. There are 15 residues in the CDR3. In nucleotides, the CDR3 is TGTGCCAGCAGCTTAGGAACAGGGTTGAACACTGAAGCTTTCTTT. Protein: CASSLGTGLNTEAFF.

This clone occurred a few times. The chain couples TRBV19 to TRBJ1-6, with 7 positions matching TRBD1. The CDR3 consists of 16 residues. J lost 7 bases, V lost 3 bases, and 9 bases had no gene match. Germline V gives CDR1 LNHDA, CDR2 SQIVND (reference sequence). DNA of the CDR3: TGTGCCAGTAGTATCTCACTAGGGACAGAGAATTCACCCCTCCACTTT. Its protein product is CASSISLGTENSPLHF.

The chain links TRBV5-8 to TRBJ2-2, with 7 nucleotides matching TRBD2. V was pared by 6 bases and J by 2 bases, with 4 bases of the junction left unmatched. CDR1 and CDR2 from the germline V gene are SGHTS and YDEGEE. CDR3 length: 14 residues. The CDR3 protein is CASNQGLNTGELFF. As DNA, the CDR3 is TGTGCCAGCAACCAGGGACTAAACACCGGGGAGCTGTTTTTT. Drawing the rest from reference TRBV5-8 and TRBJ2-2, the complete variable domain is EAGVTQSPTHLIKTRGQQATLRCSPISGHTSVYWYQQALGLGLQFLLWYDEGEERNRGNFPPRFSGRQFPNYSSELNVNALELEDSALYLCASNQGLNTGELFFGEGSRLTVL.